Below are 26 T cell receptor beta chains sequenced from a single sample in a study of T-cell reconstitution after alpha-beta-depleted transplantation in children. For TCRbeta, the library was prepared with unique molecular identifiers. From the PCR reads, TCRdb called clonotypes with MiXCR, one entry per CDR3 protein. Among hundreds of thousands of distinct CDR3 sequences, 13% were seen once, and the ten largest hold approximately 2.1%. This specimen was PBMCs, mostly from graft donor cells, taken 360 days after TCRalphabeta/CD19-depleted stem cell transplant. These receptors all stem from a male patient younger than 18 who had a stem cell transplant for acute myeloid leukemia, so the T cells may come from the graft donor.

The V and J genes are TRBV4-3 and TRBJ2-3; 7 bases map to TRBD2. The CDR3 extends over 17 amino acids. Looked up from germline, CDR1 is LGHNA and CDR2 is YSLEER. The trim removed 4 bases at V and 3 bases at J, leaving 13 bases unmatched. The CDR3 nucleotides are TGCGCCAGCAGCCCCTACAACCGACTAGCACAAACAGATACGCAGTATTTT. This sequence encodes CASSPYNRLAQTDTQYF.

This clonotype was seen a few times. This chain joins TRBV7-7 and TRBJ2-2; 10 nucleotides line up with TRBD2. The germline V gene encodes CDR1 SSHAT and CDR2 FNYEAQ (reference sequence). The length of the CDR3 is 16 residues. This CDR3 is CASTARTSGNTGELFF. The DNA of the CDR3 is TGTGCGTCAACGGCCCGGACTAGCGGTAACACCGGGGAGCTGTTTTTT.

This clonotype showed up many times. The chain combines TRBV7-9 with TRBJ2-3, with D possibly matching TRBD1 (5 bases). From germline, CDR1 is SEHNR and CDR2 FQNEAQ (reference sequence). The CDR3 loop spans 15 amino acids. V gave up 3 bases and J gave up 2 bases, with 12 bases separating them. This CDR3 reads CASSLSGAPTDTQYF. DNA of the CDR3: TGTGCCAGCAGCTTGTCTGGGGCTCCCACAGATACGCAGTATTTT.

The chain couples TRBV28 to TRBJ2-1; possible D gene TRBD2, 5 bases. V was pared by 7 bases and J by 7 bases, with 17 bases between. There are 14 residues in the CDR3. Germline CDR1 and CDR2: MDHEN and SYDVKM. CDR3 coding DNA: TGTGCCAGCACCCCGGCCGAGACTACGAATGAGCAGTTCTTC. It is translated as CASTPAETTNEQFF.

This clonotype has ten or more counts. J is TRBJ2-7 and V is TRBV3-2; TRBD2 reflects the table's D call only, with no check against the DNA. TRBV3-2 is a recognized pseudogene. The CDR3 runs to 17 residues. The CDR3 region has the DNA TGTGCCAGCAGCGAGGGACTAGCGGGAGGGCCGGGAGACGAGCAGTACTTC. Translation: CASSEGLAGGPGDEQYF.

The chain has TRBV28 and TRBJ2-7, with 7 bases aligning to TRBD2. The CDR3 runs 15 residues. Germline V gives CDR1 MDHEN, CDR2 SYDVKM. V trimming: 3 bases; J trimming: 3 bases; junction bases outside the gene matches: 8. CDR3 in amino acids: CASSFIERGFYEQYF. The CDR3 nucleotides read TGTGCCAGCAGTTTTATCGAGCGGGGCTTCTACGAGCAGTACTTC.

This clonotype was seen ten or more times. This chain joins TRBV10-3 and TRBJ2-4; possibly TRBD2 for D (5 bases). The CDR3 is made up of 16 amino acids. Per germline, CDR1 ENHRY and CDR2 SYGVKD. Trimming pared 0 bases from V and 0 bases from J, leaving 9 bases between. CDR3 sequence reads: CAISESFSAAKNIQYF. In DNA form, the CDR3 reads TGTGCCATCAGTGAGTCTTTTAGCGCAGCCAAAAACATTCAGTACTTC.

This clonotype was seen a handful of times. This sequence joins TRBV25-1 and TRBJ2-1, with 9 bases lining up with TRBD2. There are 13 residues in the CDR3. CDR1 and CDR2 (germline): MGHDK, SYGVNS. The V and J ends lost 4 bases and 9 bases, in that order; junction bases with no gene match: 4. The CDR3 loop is CASSGTSVGEQFF. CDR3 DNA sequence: TGTGCCAGCAGTGGGACTAGCGTGGGTGAGCAGTTCTTC.

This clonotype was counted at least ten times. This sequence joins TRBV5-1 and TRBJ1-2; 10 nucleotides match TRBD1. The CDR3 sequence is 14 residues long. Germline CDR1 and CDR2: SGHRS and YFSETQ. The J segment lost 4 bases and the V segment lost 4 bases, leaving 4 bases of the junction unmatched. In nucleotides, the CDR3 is TGCGCCAGCAGCGGGACAGGGGCGAGCTATGGCTACACCTTC. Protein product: CASSGTGASYGYTF. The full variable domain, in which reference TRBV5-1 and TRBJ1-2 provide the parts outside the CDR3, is KAGVTQTPRYLIKTRGQQVTLSCSPISGHRSVSWYQQTPGQGLQFLFEYFSETQRNKGNFPGRFSGRQFSNSRSEMNVSTLELGDSALYLCASSGTGASYGYTFGSGTRLTVV.

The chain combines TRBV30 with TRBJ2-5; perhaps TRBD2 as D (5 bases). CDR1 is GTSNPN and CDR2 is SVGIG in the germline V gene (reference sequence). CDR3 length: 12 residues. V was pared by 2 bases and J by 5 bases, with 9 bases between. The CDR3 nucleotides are TGTGCCTGGAGTTCTAGCCGGGAGACCCAGTACTTC. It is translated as CAWSSSRETQYF.

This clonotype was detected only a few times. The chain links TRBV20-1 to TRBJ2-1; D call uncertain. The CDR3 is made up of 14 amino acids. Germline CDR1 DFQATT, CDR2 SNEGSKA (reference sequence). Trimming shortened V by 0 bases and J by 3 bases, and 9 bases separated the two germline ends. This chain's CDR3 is CSARDQRHYNEQFF. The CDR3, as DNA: TGCAGTGCTAGAGATCAGCGCCACTACAATGAGCAGTTCTTC.

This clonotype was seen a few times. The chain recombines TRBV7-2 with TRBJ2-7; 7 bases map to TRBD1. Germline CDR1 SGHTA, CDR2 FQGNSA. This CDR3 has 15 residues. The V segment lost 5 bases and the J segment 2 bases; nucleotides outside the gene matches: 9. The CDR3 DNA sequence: TGTGCCAGCAGCCCTTCGGACAGGAGCACCTACGAGCAGTACTTC. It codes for CASSPSDRSTYEQYF.

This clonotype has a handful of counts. The CDR3 bases are TGTGCCATCAGTGATACTATTTTGAGGAACAATGAGCAGTTCTTC. Translation: CAISDTILRNNEQFF. V is TRBV10-3 and J is TRBJ2-1; D is uncertain. The ends were cut back, 3 bases at V and 5 bases at J, with 14 bases in the middle. This CDR3 is 15 amino acids long. CDR1 and CDR2 (germline): ENHRY, SYGVKD.

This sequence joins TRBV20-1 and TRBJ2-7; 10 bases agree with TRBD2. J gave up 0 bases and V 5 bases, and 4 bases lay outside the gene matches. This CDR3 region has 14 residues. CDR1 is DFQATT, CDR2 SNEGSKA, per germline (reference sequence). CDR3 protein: CSAYGLAVSYEQYF. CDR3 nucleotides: TGCAGTGCTTATGGACTAGCGGTCTCCTACGAGCAGTACTTC.

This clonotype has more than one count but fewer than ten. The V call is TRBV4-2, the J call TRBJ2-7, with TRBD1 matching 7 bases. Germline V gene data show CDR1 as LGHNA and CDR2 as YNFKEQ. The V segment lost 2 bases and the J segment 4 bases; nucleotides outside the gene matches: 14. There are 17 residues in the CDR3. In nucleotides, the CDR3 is TGTGCCAGCAGCCAACCTCGAATGGGGACAGCCAGATACGAGCAGTACTTC. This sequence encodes CASSQPRMGTARYEQYF.

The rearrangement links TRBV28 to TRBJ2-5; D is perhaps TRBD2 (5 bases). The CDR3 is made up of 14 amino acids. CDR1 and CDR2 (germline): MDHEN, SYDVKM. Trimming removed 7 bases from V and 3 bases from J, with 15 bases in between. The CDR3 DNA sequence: TGTGCCAGCACGGACGGAGGTAATAAAGAGACCCAGTACTTC. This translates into CASTDGGNKETQYF.

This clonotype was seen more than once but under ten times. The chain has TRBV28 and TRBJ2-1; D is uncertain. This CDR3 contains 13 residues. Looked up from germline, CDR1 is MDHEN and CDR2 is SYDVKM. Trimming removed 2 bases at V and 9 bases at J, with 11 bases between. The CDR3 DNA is TGTGCCAGCAGTTTAAACCCCCTAATTGAGCAGTTCTTC. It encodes CASSLNPLIEQFF.

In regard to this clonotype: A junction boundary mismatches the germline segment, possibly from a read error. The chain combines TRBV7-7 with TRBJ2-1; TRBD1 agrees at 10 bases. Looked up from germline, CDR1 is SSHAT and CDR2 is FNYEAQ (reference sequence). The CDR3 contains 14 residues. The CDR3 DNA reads TGTGCTAGCAAAGACCGGGACAGGGGTAATGAGCAGTTCTTC. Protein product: CASKDRDRGNEQFF.

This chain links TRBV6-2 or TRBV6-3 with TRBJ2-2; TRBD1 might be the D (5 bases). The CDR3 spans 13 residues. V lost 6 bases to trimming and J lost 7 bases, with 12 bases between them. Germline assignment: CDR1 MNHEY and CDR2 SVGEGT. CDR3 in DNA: TGTGCCAGCAGGGCTAACAGGAACGGGGAGCTGTTTTTT. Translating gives CASRANRNGELFF.

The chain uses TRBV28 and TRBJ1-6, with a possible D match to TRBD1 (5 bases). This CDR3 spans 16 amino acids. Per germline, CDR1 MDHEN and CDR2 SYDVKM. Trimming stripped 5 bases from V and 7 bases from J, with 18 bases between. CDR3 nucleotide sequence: TGTGCCAGCAGTACCTTGGGGGGTTCGGACAATTCACCCCTCCACTTT. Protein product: CASSTLGGSDNSPLHF.

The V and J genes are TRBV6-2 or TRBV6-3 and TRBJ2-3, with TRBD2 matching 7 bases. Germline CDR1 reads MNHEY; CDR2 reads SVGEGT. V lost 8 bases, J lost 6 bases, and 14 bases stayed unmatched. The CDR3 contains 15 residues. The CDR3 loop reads CASRGIQREKDTQYF. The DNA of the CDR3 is TGTGCCAGCCGTGGGATCCAGCGGGAAAAGGATACGCAGTATTTT.

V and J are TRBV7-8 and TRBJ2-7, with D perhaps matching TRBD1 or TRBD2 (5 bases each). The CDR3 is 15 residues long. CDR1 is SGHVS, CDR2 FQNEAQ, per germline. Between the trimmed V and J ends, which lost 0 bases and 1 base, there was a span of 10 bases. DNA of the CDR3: TGTGCCAGCAGCTTAGCAAGGGACCCTTCCTACGAGCAGTACTTC. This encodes CASSLARDPSYEQYF.

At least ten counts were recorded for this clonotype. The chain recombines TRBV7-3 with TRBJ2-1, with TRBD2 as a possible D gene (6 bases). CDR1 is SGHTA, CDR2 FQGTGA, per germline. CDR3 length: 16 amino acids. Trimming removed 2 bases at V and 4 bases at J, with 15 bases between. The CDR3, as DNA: TGTGCCAGCAGCTTAGGAACCGGGGAGGAATACAATGAGCAGTTCTTC. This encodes CASSLGTGEEYNEQFF.

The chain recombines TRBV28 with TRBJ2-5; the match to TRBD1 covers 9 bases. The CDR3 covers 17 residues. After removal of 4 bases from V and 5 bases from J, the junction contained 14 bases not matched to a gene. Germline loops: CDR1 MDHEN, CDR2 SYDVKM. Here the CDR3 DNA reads TGTGCCAGCAGTTGGCCGGACAGGGGAATCTTTAGGGAGACCCAGTACTTC. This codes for CASSWPDRGIFRETQYF. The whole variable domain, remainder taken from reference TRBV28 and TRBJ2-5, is DVKVTQSSRYLVKRTGEKVFLECVQDMDHENMFWYRQDPGLGLRLIYFSYDVKMKEKGDIPEGYSVSREKKERFSLILESASTNQTSMYLCASSWPDRGIFRETQYFGPGTRLLVL.

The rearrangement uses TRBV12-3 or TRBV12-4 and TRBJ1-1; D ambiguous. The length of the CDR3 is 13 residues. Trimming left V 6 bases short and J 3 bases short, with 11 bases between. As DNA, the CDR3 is TGTGCCAGCAGCCCCAAGAGGGACACTGAAGCTTTCTTT. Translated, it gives CASSPKRDTEAFF.

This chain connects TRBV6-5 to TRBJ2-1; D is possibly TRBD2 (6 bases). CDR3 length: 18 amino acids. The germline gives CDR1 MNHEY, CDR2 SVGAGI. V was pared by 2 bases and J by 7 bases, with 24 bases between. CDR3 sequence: CASSYEWRDSSRRNEQFF. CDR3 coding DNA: TGTGCCAGCAGTTACGAGTGGCGGGATTCCTCTCGGAGGAATGAGCAGTTCTTC.